Listed below are T cell receptor beta chains from one sample, sequenced in a study of siplizumab effects on memory and regulatory T cells. Method: immunoSEQ multiplex PCR; TCRdb's copy keeps in-frame clones and lacks some. The data show approximately 56,000 clones, with about 98% seen just once and roughly 0.99% held by the top ten. The sample consisted of naive CD8+ T cells sorted from blood. The receptors derive from a human donor in good health. The CDR3 runs from the conserved cysteine through the conserved F or W. D genes are given only for firm matches.

j_gene: TRBJ2-1; d_gene: NA; v_gene: TRBV28; CDR3aa: CASSQAGPLYNEQFF; CDR3nt: TGTGCCAGCAGTCAAGCGGGCCCCCTTTACAATGAGCAGTTCTTC
j_gene: TRBJ2-5; d_gene: TRBD1; v_gene: TRBV5-6; CDR3aa: CASSDRVGSVQETQYF; CDR3nt: TGTGCCAGCAGCGACAGGGTTGGTTCGGTCCAAGAGACCCAGTACTTC
j_gene: TRBJ2-2; d_gene: TRBD2; v_gene: TRBV28; CDR3aa: CASSTQREIGAGELFF; CDR3nt: TGTGCCAGCAGTACCCAGCGGGAGATTGGGGCCGGGGAGCTGTTTTTT
j_gene: TRBJ2-1; d_gene: NA; v_gene: TRBV4-2; CDR3aa: CASSQERDNSYNEQFF; CDR3nt: TGTGCCAGCAGCCAAGAACGAGACAACTCCTACAATGAGCAGTTCTTC
j_gene: TRBJ2-7; d_gene: NA; v_gene: TRBV27; CDR3aa: CASSLSAGSYEQYF; CDR3nt: TGTGCCAGCAGTTTATCGGCAGGGTCCTACGAGCAGTACTTC
j_gene: TRBJ2-2; d_gene: NA; v_gene: TRBV5-8; CDR3aa: CASSPGTGELFF; CDR3nt: TGTGCCAGCAGCCCGGGGACCGGGGAGCTGTTTTTT
j_gene: TRBJ2-1; d_gene: NA; v_gene: TRBV7-8; CDR3aa: CASSLGGSANEQFF; CDR3nt: TGTGCCAGCAGCTTGGGGGGTTCCGCCAATGAGCAGTTCTTC
j_gene: TRBJ1-3; d_gene: NA; v_gene: TRBV14; CDR3aa: CASSQVIEGAGNTIYF; CDR3nt: TGTGCCAGCAGCCAAGTTATTGAAGGAGCTGGAAACACCATATATTTT
j_gene: TRBJ2-7; d_gene: NA; v_gene: TRBV2; CDR3aa: CASIPDWAYEQYF; CDR3nt: TGTGCCAGCATCCCGGACTGGGCCTACGAGCAGTACTTC
j_gene: TRBJ2-7; d_gene: TRBD2; v_gene: TRBV28; CDR3aa: CASSLEGGLTYEQYF; CDR3nt: TGTGCCAGCAGTTTAGAGGGAGGGTTGACCTACGAGCAGTACTTC
j_gene: TRBJ2-1; d_gene: TRBD2; v_gene: TRBV5-5; CDR3aa: CATERGYNEQFF; CDR3nt: TGTGCCACAGAGCGGGGGTACAATGAGCAGTTCTTC
j_gene: TRBJ2-7; d_gene: NA; v_gene: TRBV19; CDR3aa: CASSRGPSYEQYF; CDR3nt: TGTGCCAGTAGCCGCGGGCCCTCCTACGAGCAGTACTTC
j_gene: TRBJ2-2; d_gene: NA; v_gene: TRBV11-2; CDR3aa: CASSLIRGRNGELFF; CDR3nt: TGTGCCAGCAGCTTAATCAGGGGCAGGAACGGGGAGCTGTTTTTT
j_gene: TRBJ2-7; d_gene: TRBD1; v_gene: TRBV28; CDR3aa: CASRVQGALNEQYF; CDR3nt: TGTGCCAGCAGGGTACAGGGGGCCCTTAACGAGCAGTACTTC
j_gene: TRBJ2-1; d_gene: NA; v_gene: TRBV19; CDR3aa: CASSRLTAGTYNEQFF; CDR3nt: TGTGCCAGTAGTAGACTGACAGCTGGCACCTACAATGAGCAGTTCTTC
j_gene: TRBJ2-7; d_gene: NA; v_gene: TRBV4-3; CDR3aa: CASSVGGEQYF; CDR3nt: TGCGCCAGCAGCGTTGGTGGGGAGCAGTACTTC
j_gene: TRBJ2-7; d_gene: TRBD2; v_gene: TRBV7-2; CDR3aa: CASSLVGGGLSYEQYF; CDR3nt: TGTGCCAGCAGCTTAGTGGGCGGGGGACTATCCTACGAGCAGTACTTC
j_gene: TRBJ2-1; d_gene: NA; v_gene: TRBV9; CDR3aa: CASSESDYPRNEQFF; CDR3nt: TGTGCCAGCAGCGAATCGGACTATCCTCGGAATGAGCAGTTCTTC
j_gene: TRBJ2-4; d_gene: NA; v_gene: TRBV2; CDR3aa: CASRGAWENIQYF; CDR3nt: TGTGCCAGCAGGGGCGCGTGGGAAAACATTCAGTACTTC